The clone carrying this T cell receptor (beta chain) has only a few counts. Its target is unknown. This PCR relied on a set of 60 Vbeta primers and 13 Jbeta primers. Here immunoSEQ multiplex PCR was the method, and the copy in TCRdb shows in-frame clones only, minus some. The sample lists 170,000 or so clones, roughly 84% occurring once. The record originates from a study of cytomegalovirus exposure and HLA in healthy donors. Whole-study results and caveats: Cytomegalovirus status, reportedly, was diagnosed with high specificity and sensitivity by the classifier. According to the study, around 150 TCR beta chains were cytomegalovirus-associated. The study found most TCR sequences rare, yet found some public TCRs in many donors.

The CDR3 runs 14 residues. V was clipped by 2 bases and J by 0 bases, with 7 bases between them. Germline lookup yields CDR1 MNHNS and CDR2 SASEGT. V gene TRBV6-1 combines with J gene TRBJ1-1; D remains ambiguous. Sequencing was done on a sample of PBMCs. This TCR was recovered from a boy aged 2-9 years in good health and CMV-seronegative. CDR3 amino acids: CASSENSMNTEAFF. DNA of the CDR3: TGTGCCAGCAGTGAAAACAGCATGAACACTGAAGCTTTCTTT.